What follows is one T cell receptor beta chain and its context. Its antigen target is currently unknown. The sample holds no much larger clone one base away, and base qualities are not on file. The data derive from a study of human T cells and chemical hapten exposure (TCRdb year 2021). In the study overall: For sensitization, 2% DPC in acetone was applied to an approximately 2 cm by approximately 2 cm area of upper inner arm skin. Most of the patients in the cohort were female, and the cohort covered alopecia areata with under or over 50% scalp involvement, alopecia totalis and alopecia universalis. Throughout the approximately 24-week study period, patients were also given weekly therapeutic DPC doses on the scalp. Blood samples were taken from patients before sensitization (week 0) and at 2, 6 and about 24 weeks after DPC sensitization. Patch testing was done on the upper back using Finn chambers containing 0.01% DPC, and results were scored after 6 days according to International Contact Dermatitis Research Group standards. For TCR sequencing, blood came from 25 to 35 alopecia patients at anywhere from one to four time points (pre-sensitization, 2, 6 and 24 weeks). Peripheral blood TCR repertoire changes were tracked in vivo in alopecia patients during primary and secondary sensitization to the hapten diphenylcyclopropenone (DPC). Libraries were pooled for sequencing, and per-sample TCR yields varied mainly because of small differences in library volumes within the pool. Study-level results and caveats: Because every patient had alopecia, a presumed autoimmune disease, the patients' immune response might differ from that of healthy individuals. After repeated subsampling, changes were observed in the strength of the expansion versus patch-test correlation and in the threshold at which the correlation became significant. Significantly more large CDR3 similarity clusters were formed by expanded TCRs than by pre-sensitization or healthy control sets, consistent with antigen-driven responses. DPC sensitization did not change the number of TCRs with a frequency above 1 in 1000, and there was no evidence of changes in global repertoire structure. Patch test score was positively correlated with the number of PT1 expanded TCRs, with significance at thresholds 8, 16 and 32 but not at 4.

The sample's time point label is to be understood as: patch test 3, about 24 weeks after DPC sensitization. The meaning of the sample's treatment or condition label: therapeutic diphenylcyclopropenone sensitization with weekly scalp DPC. At every patch-test visit, the blood draw took place before the patch test was put on. Patients were eligible if aged 18 to 70, diagnosed with alopecia and judged suitable for DPC therapy, and pregnant patients were excluded. Total RNA was isolated from unfractionated whole blood collected in Tempus Blood RNA tubes. Reading from cysteine to phenylalanine, the CDR3 counts 15 amino acids. Only the CDR3 part of the read is kept: 45 bases, read in frame from the first base. CDR1 and CDR2, per the germline V gene, are ENHRY and SYGVKD. At the junction V is shortened by 3 bases and J by 8 bases; bases outside the gene matches: 7. Library prep was done by RACE. TCRdb lists the instrument as NextSeq 500. Library preparation attached unique molecular identifiers to individual cDNA molecules for quantitative, reproducible TCR counting. From each blood RNA sample, both TCR alpha and TCR beta chains were sequenced. In the authors' own workflow: Samples had a median of about 90,000 TCRs, with a range from 23,224 to 690,600. The Decombinator software suite was used to annotate the V, J and CDR3 of the TCR reads. For the PS versus PT1 abundance plots, all samples were subsampled to the same number of TCRs (28,000). TCRs were defined as expanded if absent before sensitization and observed at least eight times at the 2-week time point. TCRdb redid the processing of the public reads, applying fastp at Q25 and MiXCR, and retained in-frame beta chains. Rows matching on CDR3 protein sequence are summarized as one entry with the most common DNA and genes. These V and J calls are TCRdb output, not the study's own analysis. The sample contains 110,000 or so distinct CDR3 sequences, nearly 35% of them found a single time. The ten largest account for roughly 2.6% of the sample.

The sequencing here drew on whole blood, taken in connection with sensitization to the hapten diphenylcyclopropenone (DPC). The sequence came from a man in his forties with alopecia areata. Some clones in this sample may be carry-over from other donors' samples. The chain uses TRBV10-3 and TRBJ2-4; 10 of the junction bases match TRBD2. The encoded CDR3 is CAISDPTSGKYIQYF. The nucleotide sequence reads as follows: TGTGCCATCAGTGATCCTACTAGCGGGAAATACATTCAGTACTTC.